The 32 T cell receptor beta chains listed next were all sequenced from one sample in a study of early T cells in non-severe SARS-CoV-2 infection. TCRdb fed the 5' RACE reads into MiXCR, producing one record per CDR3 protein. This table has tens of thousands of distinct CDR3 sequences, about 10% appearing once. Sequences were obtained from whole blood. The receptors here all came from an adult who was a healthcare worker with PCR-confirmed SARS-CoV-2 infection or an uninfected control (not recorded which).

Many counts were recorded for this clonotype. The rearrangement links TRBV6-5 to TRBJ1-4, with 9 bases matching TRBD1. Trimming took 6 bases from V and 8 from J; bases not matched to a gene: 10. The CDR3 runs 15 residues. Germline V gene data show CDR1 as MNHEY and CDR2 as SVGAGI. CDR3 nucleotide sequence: TGTGCCAGCAGAGCCACAGGGACAGGGCTGGAAAAACTGTTTTTT. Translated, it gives CASRATGTGLEKLFF.

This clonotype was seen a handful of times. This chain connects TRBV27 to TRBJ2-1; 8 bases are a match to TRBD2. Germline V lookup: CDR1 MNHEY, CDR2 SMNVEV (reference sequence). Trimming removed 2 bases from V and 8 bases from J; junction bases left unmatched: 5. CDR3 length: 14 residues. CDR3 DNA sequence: TGTGCCAGCAGTTTAACTAGCGGCTGGGATGAGCAGTTCTTC. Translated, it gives CASSLTSGWDEQFF.

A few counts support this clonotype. For the CDR3, the DNA is TGTGCCAGCAGCTTAGTAGGGCGCCCCGAGACCCAGTACTTC. Amino acid sequence: CASSLVGRPETQYF. The chain joins TRBV7-6 to TRBJ2-5, with D uncertain. The CDR3 runs 14 residues. Germline V gene data show CDR1 as SGHVS and CDR2 as FNYEAQ. V gave up 1 base and J gave up 5 bases, with 11 bases separating them.

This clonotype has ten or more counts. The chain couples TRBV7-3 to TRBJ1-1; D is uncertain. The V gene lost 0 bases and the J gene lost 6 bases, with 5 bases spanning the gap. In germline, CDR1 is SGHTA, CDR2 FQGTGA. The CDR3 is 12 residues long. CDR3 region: CASSLTRSEAFF. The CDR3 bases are TGTGCCAGCAGCTTAACCCGATCTGAAGCTTTCTTT.

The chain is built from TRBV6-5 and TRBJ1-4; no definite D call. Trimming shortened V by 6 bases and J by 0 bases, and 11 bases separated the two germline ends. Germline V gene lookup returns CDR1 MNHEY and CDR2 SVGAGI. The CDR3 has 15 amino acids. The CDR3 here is CASRGGPTTNEKLFF. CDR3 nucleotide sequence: TGTGCCAGCAGGGGCGGACCGACAACTAATGAAAAACTGTTTTTT.

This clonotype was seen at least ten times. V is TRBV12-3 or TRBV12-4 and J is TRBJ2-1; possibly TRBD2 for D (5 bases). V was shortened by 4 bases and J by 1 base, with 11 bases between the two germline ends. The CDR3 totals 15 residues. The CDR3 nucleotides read TGTGCCAGCAGTTCAGACGGGGAGTCCTACAATGAGCAGTTCTTC. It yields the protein CASSSDGESYNEQFF.

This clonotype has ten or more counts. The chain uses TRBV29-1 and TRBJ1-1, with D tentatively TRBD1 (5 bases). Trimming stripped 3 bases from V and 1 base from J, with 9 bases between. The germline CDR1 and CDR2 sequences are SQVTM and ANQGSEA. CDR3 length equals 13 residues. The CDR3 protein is CSVETGTNTEAFF. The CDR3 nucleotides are TGCAGCGTTGAGACGGGGACGAACACTGAAGCTTTCTTT.

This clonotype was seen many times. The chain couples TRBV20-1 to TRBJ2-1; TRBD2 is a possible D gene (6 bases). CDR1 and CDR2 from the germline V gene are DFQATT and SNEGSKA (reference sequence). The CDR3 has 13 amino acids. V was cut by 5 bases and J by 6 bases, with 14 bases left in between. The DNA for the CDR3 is TGCAGTGCTGGGAGAGGAGGGAGCAATGAGCAGTTCTTC. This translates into CSAGRGGSNEQFF.

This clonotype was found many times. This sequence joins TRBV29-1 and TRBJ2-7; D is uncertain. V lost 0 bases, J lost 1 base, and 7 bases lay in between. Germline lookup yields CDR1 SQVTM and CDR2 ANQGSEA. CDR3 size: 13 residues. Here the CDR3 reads CSVEDPTSYEQYF. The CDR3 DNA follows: TGCAGCGTTGAAGATCCCACTTCCTACGAGCAGTACTTC.

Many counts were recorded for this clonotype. CDR3 sequence (DNA): TGTGCCAGCAGCTTCGGCGACACTCAAGAGACCCAGTACTTC. Its protein is CASSFGDTQETQYF. V is TRBV7-9 and J is TRBJ2-5; D unresolved. CDR1 and CDR2 (germline): SEHNR, FQNEAQ (reference sequence). The CDR3 has 14 residues. Trimming shortened V by 3 bases and J by 2 bases, and 10 bases separated the two germline ends.

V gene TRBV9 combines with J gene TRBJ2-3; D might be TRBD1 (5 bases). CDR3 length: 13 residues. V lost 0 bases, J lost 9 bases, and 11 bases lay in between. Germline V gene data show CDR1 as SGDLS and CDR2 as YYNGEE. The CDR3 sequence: CASSVEGAATQYF. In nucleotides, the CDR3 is TGTGCCAGCAGCGTAGAAGGGGCGGCCACGCAGTATTTT.

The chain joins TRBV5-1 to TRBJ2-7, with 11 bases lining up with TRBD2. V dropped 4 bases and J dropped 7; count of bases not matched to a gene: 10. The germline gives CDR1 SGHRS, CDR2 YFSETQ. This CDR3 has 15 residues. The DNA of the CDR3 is TGCGCCAGCAGCCGACAGACTAGCGGGGCCGGGGAGCAGTACTTC. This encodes CASSRQTSGAGEQYF.

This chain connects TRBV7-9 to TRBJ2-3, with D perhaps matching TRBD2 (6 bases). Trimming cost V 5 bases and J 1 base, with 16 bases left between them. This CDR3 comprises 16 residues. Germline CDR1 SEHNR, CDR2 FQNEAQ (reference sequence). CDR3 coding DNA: TGTGCCAGCAGCCGGAAAGAGGGAGGACGCACAGATACGCAGTATTTT. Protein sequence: CASSRKEGGRTDTQYF.

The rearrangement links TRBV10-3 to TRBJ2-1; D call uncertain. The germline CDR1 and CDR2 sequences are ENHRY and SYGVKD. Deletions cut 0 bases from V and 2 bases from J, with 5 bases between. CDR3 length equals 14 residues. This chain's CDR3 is CAISESPAYNEQFF. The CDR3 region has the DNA TGTGCCATCAGTGAGTCGCCCGCCTACAATGAGCAGTTCTTC.

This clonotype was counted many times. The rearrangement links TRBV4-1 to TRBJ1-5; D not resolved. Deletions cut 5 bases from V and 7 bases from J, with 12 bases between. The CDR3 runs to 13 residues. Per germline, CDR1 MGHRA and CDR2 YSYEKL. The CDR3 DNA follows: TGCGCCAGCAGCTTTACTGTGGGGCAGCCCCAGCATTTT. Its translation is CASSFTVGQPQHF.

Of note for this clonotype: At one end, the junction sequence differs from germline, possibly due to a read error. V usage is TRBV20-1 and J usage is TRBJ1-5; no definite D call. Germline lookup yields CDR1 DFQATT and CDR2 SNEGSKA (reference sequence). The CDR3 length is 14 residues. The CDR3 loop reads CSANSLSADQPQHF. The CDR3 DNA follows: TGCAGCGCTAACTCCCTCTCGGCGGATCAGCCCCAGCATTTT.

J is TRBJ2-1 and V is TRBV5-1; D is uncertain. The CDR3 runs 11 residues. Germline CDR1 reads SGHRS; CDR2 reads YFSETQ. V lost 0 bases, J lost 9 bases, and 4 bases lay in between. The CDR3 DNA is TGCGCCAGCAGCTTGGATGGTGAGCAGTTCTTC. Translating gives CASSLDGEQFF.

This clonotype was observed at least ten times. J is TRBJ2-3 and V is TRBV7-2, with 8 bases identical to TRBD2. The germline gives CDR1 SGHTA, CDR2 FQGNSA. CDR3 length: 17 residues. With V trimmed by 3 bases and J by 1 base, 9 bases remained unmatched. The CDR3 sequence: CASSFPGRAKGTDTQYF. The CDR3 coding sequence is TGTGCCAGCAGCTTTCCCGGGAGGGCTAAGGGCACAGATACGCAGTATTTT. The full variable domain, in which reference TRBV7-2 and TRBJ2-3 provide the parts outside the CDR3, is GAGVSQSPSNKVTEKGKDVELRCDPISGHTALYWYRQSLGQGLEFLIYFQGNSAPDKSGLPSDRFSAERTGGSVSTLTIQRTQQEDSAVYLCASSFPGRAKGTDTQYFGPGTRLTVL.

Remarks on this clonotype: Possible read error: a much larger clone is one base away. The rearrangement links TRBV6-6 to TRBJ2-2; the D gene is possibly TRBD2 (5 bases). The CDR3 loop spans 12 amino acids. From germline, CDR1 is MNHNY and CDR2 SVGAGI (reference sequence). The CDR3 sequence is CTSGHGAPELFF. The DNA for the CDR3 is TGTACCAGCGGCCATGGAGCCCCCGAGCTGTTTTTT.

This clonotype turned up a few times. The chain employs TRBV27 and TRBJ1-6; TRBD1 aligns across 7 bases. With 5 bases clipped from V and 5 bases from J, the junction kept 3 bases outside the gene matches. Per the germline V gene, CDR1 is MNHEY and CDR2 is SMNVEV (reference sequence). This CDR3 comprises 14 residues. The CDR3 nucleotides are TGTGCCAGCAGTCAGGGGACAGATAATTCACCCCTCCACTTT. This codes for CASSQGTDNSPLHF.

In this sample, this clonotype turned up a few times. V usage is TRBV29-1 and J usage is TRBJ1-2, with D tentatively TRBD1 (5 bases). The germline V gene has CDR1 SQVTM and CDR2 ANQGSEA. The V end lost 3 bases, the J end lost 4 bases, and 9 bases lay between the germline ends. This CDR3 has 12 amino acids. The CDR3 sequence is CSVDREGYGYTF. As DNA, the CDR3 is TGCAGCGTTGACAGGGAAGGCTATGGCTACACCTTC. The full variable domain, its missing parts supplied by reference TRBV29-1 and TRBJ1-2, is SAVISQKPSRDICQRGTSLTIQCQVDSQVTMMFWYRQQPGQSLTLIATANQGSEATYESGFVIDKFPISRPNLTFSTLTVSNMSPEDSSIYLCSVDREGYGYTFGSGTRLTVV.

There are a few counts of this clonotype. CDR3 residues: CASSLSQGGSYNSPLHF. In nucleotides, the CDR3 is TGTGCCAGCAGTTTGTCTCAGGGAGGGTCCTATAATTCACCCCTCCACTTT. The rearrangement joins TRBV27 to TRBJ1-6, with a possible D match to TRBD1 (5 bases). The CDR3 contains 17 residues. The V end lost 3 bases, the J end lost 1 base, and 13 bases lay between the germline ends. From germline, CDR1 is MNHEY and CDR2 SMNVEV (reference sequence).

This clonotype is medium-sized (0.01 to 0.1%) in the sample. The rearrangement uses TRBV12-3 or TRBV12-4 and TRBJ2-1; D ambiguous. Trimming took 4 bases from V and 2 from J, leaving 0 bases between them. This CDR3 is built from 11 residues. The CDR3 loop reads CASSSYNEQFF. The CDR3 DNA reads TGTGCCAGCAGTTCCTACAATGAGCAGTTCTTC.

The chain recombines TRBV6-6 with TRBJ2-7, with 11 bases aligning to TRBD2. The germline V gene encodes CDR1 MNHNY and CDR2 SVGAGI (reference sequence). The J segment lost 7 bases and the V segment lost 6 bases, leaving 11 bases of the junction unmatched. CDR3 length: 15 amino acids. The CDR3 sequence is CASSLRLAGSQEQYF. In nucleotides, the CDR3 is TGTGCCAGCAGCCTTAGACTAGCGGGATCGCAAGAGCAGTACTTC.

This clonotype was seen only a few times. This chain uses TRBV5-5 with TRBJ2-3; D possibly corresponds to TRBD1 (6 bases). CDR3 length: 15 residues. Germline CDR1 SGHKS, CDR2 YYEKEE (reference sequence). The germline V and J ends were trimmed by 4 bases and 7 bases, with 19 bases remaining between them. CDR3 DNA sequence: TGTGCCAGCAGCGTACAGGGTTTTAATCTCCATACGCAGTATTTT. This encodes CASSVQGFNLHTQYF.

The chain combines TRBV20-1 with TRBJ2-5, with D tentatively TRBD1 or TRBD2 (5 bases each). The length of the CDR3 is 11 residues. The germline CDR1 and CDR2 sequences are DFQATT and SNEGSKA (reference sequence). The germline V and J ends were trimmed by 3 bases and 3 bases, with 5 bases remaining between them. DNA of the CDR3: TGCAGTGCTAGGGGGGAAGAGACCCAGTACTTC. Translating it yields CSARGEETQYF.

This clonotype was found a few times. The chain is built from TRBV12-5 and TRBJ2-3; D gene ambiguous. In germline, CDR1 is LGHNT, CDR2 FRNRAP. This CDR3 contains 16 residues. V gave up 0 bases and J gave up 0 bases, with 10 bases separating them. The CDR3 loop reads CASGLVLGRSTDTQYF. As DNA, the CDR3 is TGTGCTAGTGGTTTGGTACTGGGCAGGAGCACAGATACGCAGTATTTT.

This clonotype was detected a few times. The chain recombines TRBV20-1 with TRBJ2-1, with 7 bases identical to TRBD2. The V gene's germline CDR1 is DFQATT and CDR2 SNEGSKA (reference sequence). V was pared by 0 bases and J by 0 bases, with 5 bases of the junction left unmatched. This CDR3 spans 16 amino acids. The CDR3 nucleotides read TGCAGTGCTAGAGATCCGACTAGCCACTCCTACAATGAGCAGTTCTTC. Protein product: CSARDPTSHSYNEQFF.

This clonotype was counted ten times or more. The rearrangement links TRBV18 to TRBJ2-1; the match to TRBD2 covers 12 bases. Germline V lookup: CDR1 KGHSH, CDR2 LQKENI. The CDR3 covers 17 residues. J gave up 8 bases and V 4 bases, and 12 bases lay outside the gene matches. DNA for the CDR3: TGTGCCAGCTCACATTTCTACTCTAGCGGGAGGGTCGATGAGCAGTTCTTC. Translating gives CASSHFYSSGRVDEQFF.

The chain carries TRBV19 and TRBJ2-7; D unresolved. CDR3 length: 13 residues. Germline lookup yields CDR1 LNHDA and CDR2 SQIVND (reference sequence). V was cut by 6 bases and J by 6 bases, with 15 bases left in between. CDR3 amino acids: CASSPARLLEQYF. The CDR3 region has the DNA TGTGCCAGTAGCCCGGCCAGGCTCCTCGAGCAGTACTTC.

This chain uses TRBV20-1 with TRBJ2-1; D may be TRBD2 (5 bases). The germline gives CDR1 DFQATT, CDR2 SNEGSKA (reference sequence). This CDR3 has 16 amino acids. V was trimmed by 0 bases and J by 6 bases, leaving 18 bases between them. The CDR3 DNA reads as TGCAGTGCTAGAGATTCCGGTTATGGAGCGGCCAATGAGCAGTTCTTC. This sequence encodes CSARDSGYGAANEQFF.

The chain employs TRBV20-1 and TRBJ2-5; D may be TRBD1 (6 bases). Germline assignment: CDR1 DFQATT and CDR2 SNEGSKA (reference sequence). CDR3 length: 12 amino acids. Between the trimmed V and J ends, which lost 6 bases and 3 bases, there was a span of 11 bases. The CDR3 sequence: CSATGLKETQYF. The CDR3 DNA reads TGCAGTGCAACAGGGTTGAAAGAGACCCAGTACTTC.